This T cell receptor beta chain was captured in a study of T-cell memory formation after mild COVID-19. Overall study context: For the most part, TCR clusters were specific to one donor.

Germline V CDR1 and CDR2: MNHNY, SVGAGI (reference sequence). Deletions cut 6 bases from V and 3 bases from J, with 20 bases between. This CDR3 region has 16 residues. The study's findings and limits: The study found contracting CD4+ clones mainly in CM and EM and contracting CD8+ clones in EMRA.

5'RACE with constant-segment primers built TCRalpha and TCRbeta cDNA libraries with UMIs. Each CDR3 protein is one row after TCRdb ran MiXCR on the 5' RACE reads. This sample has fewer than 700,000 distinct CDR3 sequences, with about a fifth found just once. With regard to this clonotype: Its specificity is not known.

The chain employs TRBV6-6 and TRBJ1-2; D possibly corresponds to TRBD1 (6 bases). The receptor was isolated from an adult woman who had mild COVID-19 (a few samples of this study predate the infection). Cell type and time point are not known. Sequencing was performed on PBMCs or a T cell subset sorted from them (not recorded which). The CDR3 here is CASSPNAAGTYYGYTF. The DNA of the CDR3 is TGTGCCAGCAGCCCGAACGCGGCCGGGACATACTATGGCTACACCTTC.